The source of this TCR beta chain is a study of OX40 agonist ivuxolimab in advanced cancers. Study context: Ivuxolimab was delivered to patients intravenously every 2 weeks at doses spanning 0.01 to 10 mg/kg. Of the patients, three showed partial responses, one with hepatocellular carcinoma and two with cutaneous melanoma.

A note on this clone: As yet, its antigen is unknown.

The length of the CDR3 is 13 residues. The V gene's germline CDR1 is SNHLY and CDR2 FYNNEI. Trimming cost V 10 bases and J 5 bases; bases outside gene matches: 9. Findings of the study overall: Specificity for antigen went undetermined in the expanded peripheral T cells. Averaging showed that CD8+ T cells had more expanded clones than CD4+ did.

Sequenced by immunoSEQ multiplex PCR; TCRdb stores in-frame clones only, minus some. The data hold about 72,000 clones, with nearly 90% observed a single time. The receptor comes from an adult with an advanced solid tumor such as melanoma, head and neck, liver or kidney cancer. This material consisted of CD4+ or CD8+ T cells sorted from blood, taken in a trial of the OX40 agonist ivuxolimab. The chain has TRBV2 and TRBJ2-3; TRBD1 matches 7 bases. The CDR3 bases are TGTGCCACCTCTGGACAGGACCAAGATACGCAGTATTTT. This gives the protein CATSGQDQDTQYF.